This TCR beta chain was captured in a study of CD8 T cells in ankylosing spondylitis. Using its own MiXCR run on the 5' RACE reads, TCRdb lists one record per CDR3 protein. The sample consists of hundreds of thousands of distinct CDR3 sequences, about 18% of them appearing once. Regarding the study as a whole: A TCR beta motif made of about 8 highly homologous variants seemed typical of ankylosing spondylitis blood. Matched ankylosing spondylitis synovial fluid reportedly contained a significantly enriched population of disease-linked clones. Earlier reports found some motif variants in synovial fluid and blood in reactive arthritis.

About this clonotype: Its antigen is not known.

V lost 5 bases and J 4 bases, leaving 3 bases between the germline ends. The CDR3 spans 11 residues. Germline V gene data show CDR1 as MNHNY and CDR2 as SVGAGI (reference sequence). The chain joins TRBV6-6 to TRBJ1-5, with no clear D. This TCR derives from a male donor with ankylosing spondylitis. The sequencing input was blood, either unsorted or a sorted T cell fraction (not recorded which). The CDR3 region is CASSQNQPQHF. CDR3 DNA: TGTGCCAGCAGTCAGAATCAGCCCCAGCATTTT.